The 30 T cell receptor beta chains below were found in one sample sequenced in a study of human T cells and chemical hapten exposure. Described time point: patch test 1, 2 weeks after DPC sensitization. Treatment: therapeutic diphenylcyclopropenone sensitization with weekly scalp DPC. Via MiXCR, TCRdb re-called the RACE reads, giving one row per CDR3 protein. The sample holds 80,000 to 100,000 distinct CDR3 sequences; around an eighth are singletons and the top ten take approximately 2%. This material consisted of whole blood, taken in connection with sensitization to the hapten diphenylcyclopropenone (DPC). These receptors all stem from a woman aged 40 to 50 with alopecia areata. Some clones in this sample may be carry-over from other donors' samples.

Ten or more counts support this clonotype. This sequence joins TRBV29-1 and TRBJ2-5, with D maybe TRBD2 (5 bases). Germline lookup yields CDR1 SQVTM and CDR2 ANQGSEA. The CDR3 has 12 amino acids. Written as DNA, the CDR3 is TGCAGTTTCTCCCCGGGGTCCGGGACCCAGTACTTC. As protein: CSFSPGSGTQYF.

The table lists this clonotype with many counts. CDR3 sequence reads: CASSQALGRYEQYF. CDR3 nucleotide sequence: TGTGCCAGCAGCCAGGCCCTGGGACGGTACGAGCAGTACTTC. The chain uses TRBV4-2 and TRBJ2-7; D is tentatively TRBD1 or TRBD2 (5 bases each). V was trimmed by 3 bases and J by 4 bases, leaving 13 bases between them. This CDR3 contains 14 residues. Per the germline V gene, CDR1 is LGHNA and CDR2 is YNFKEQ.

This CDR3 reads CASSELEETQYF. The CDR3 DNA is TGTGCCAGCAGTGAATTAGAAGAGACCCAGTACTTC. This sequence joins TRBV2 and TRBJ2-5, with D hard to call. This CDR3 region has 12 residues. CDR1 and CDR2 (germline): SNHLY, FYNNEI. V shed 2 bases and J shed 3 bases, with 4 bases lying between them.

This clonotype came up a few times. V usage is TRBV28 and J usage is TRBJ2-2; maybe TRBD1 (6 bases). There are 10 residues in the CDR3. The germline V gene has CDR1 MDHEN and CDR2 SYDVKM. V gave up 6 bases and J gave up 13 bases, with 9 bases separating them. The CDR3: CASSRDMLFF. The CDR3 DNA follows: TGTGCCAGCAGCAGGGACATGCTGTTTTTT.

In this sample, this clonotype turned up many times. The chain uses TRBV11-2 and TRBJ2-7; maybe TRBD1 (8 bases). The CDR3 covers 16 residues. The germline gives CDR1 SGHAT, CDR2 FQNNGV. Trimming removed 4 bases at V and 7 bases at J, with 23 bases between. CDR3 amino acids: CASSSPGGTGASEQYF. The CDR3 coding sequence is TGTGCCAGCAGCTCGCCCGGGGGGACAGGAGCGTCGGAGCAGTACTTC.

CDR3 residues: CSVRGGRADTQYF. CDR3 nucleotide sequence: TGCAGCGTGCGAGGCGGGAGAGCAGATACGCAGTATTTT. The chain recombines TRBV29-1 with TRBJ2-3; 7 nucleotides agree with TRBD2. Germline CDR1 reads SQVTM; CDR2 reads ANQGSEA. With 6 bases clipped from V and 4 bases from J, the junction kept 7 bases outside the gene matches. The CDR3 runs 13 residues.

This clonotype was detected many times. The V gene is TRBV6-2 or TRBV6-3, the J gene TRBJ2-2, with 7 bases identical to TRBD2. Germline values: CDR1 MNHEY, CDR2 SVGEGT. CDR3 length: 15 amino acids. V dropped 0 bases and J dropped 3; count of bases not matched to a gene: 1. The CDR3 loop is CASSYSAGDTGELFF. DNA of the CDR3: TGTGCCAGCAGTTACTCTGCGGGGGACACCGGGGAGCTGTTTTTT.

This clonotype was detected ten times or more. Here the CDR3 DNA reads TGTGCCAGCAGTTATTTGGCTAGCGGGGGTAATGAGCAGTTCTTC. This translates into CASSYLASGGNEQFF. This chain connects TRBV27 to TRBJ2-1; TRBD2 matches 10 bases. CDR1 is MNHEY and CDR2 is SMNVEV in the germline V gene (reference sequence). The CDR3 spans 15 residues. J lost 7 bases, V lost 4 bases, and 7 bases had no gene match.

With regard to this clonotype: The CDR3 ends on some other residue instead of the conserved phenylalanine or tryptophan, so this is likely a read error. This chain's CDR3 is CASSLKSGRSTDTQYY. DNA for the CDR3: TGTGCCAGCAGCTTGAAAAGCGGAAGAAGCACAGATACGCAGTATTAT. V and J are TRBV5-6 and TRBJ2-3, with D possibly matching TRBD2 (5 bases). The CDR3 covers 16 residues. V lost 1 base and J lost 0, with 12 bases in between. CDR1 and CDR2 (germline): SGHDT, YYEEEE.

Of note for this clonotype: The junction departs from the called germline gene at one end, perhaps through a read error. The chain recombines TRBV27 with TRBJ2-7; no reliable D call. The CDR3 runs to 14 residues. The germline CDR1 and CDR2 sequences are MNHEY and SMNVEV (reference sequence). Here the CDR3 reads CVSSFQAPSYEQYF. The CDR3 bases are TGTGTCAGCAGTTTTCAAGCGCCTTCCTACGAGCAGTACTTC.

This clonotype was recorded once. This chain joins TRBV6-6 and TRBJ2-3, with D perhaps matching TRBD1 (6 bases). The germline gives CDR1 MNHNY, CDR2 SVGAGI (reference sequence). This CDR3 is 17 amino acids long. V was cut by 3 bases and J by 0 bases, with 16 bases left in between. The CDR3: CASSYPSTGPSTDTQYF. CDR3 bases: TGTGCCAGCAGTTATCCCTCGACAGGCCCTAGCACAGATACGCAGTATTTT.

This chain uses TRBV28 with TRBJ2-1, with D perhaps matching TRBD2 (5 bases). Germline values: CDR1 MDHEN, CDR2 SYDVKM. V dropped 2 bases and J dropped 6 bases, with 11 bases sitting between them. The CDR3 consists of 14 residues. CDR3: CASSLAAGFNEQFF. The CDR3 nucleotides read TGTGCCAGCAGTTTAGCGGCGGGCTTCAATGAGCAGTTCTTC. The complete variable domain, with remaining parts taken from reference TRBV28 and TRBJ2-1, reads DVKVTQSSRYLVKRTGEKVFLECVQDMDHENMFWYRQDPGLGLRLIYFSYDVKMKEKGDIPEGYSVSREKKERFSLILESASTNQTSMYLCASSLAAGFNEQFFGPGTRLTVL.

At least ten counts were recorded for this clonotype. The V call is TRBV18, the J call TRBJ2-5, with 9 bases fitting TRBD2. Germline values: CDR1 KGHSH, CDR2 LQKENI. The CDR3 runs to 15 residues. V dropped 3 bases and J dropped 1; count of bases not matched to a gene: 3. For the CDR3, the DNA is TGTGCCAGCTCACCGTCAGCGGGAGGCCAAGAGACCCAGTACTTC. Translated, it gives CASSPSAGGQETQYF.

This clonotype has only a few counts. V and J are TRBV7-2 and TRBJ2-7; D is possibly TRBD1 or TRBD2 (5 bases each). Germline lookup yields CDR1 SGHTA and CDR2 FQGNSA. The CDR3 has 14 amino acids. V was trimmed by 5 bases and J by 6 bases, leaving 17 bases between them. The CDR3 DNA reads TGTGCCAGCAGCCCTCAAGGGACGGTTTCCGAGCAGTACTTC. Protein: CASSPQGTVSEQYF.

The CDR3 protein is CASSYGQVVTEAFF. The CDR3 region has the DNA TGTGCCAGCAGTTACGGACAGGTAGTGACTGAAGCTTTCTTT. The genes are TRBV6-6 and TRBJ1-1, with TRBD1 matching over 7 bases. The CDR3 is 14 amino acids. The V and J ends lost 2 bases and 5 bases, in that order; junction bases with no gene match: 5. Germline V gene data show CDR1 as MNHNY and CDR2 as SVGAGI (reference sequence).

The sample holds many counts of this clonotype. The chain combines TRBV6-5 with TRBJ1-5; D remains unclear. V shed 6 bases and J shed 1 base, with 13 bases lying between them. CDR1 and CDR2 from the germline V gene are MNHEY and SVGAGI. There are 15 residues in the CDR3. In DNA form, the CDR3 reads TGTGCCAGCAGCCCAGTAGGAGGGAGCAATCAGCCCCAGCATTTT. Amino acid sequence: CASSPVGGSNQPQHF.

This clonotype was seen only a few times. The gene calls are TRBV6-2 or TRBV6-3 and TRBJ2-1; 8 bases are shared with TRBD2. The V and J ends lost 5 bases and 3 bases, in that order; junction bases with no gene match: 9. CDR3 length: 16 amino acids. Looked up from germline, CDR1 is MNHEY and CDR2 is SVGEGT. This CDR3 is CASSTLGAGGYNEQFF. The CDR3 DNA follows: TGTGCCAGCAGTACCCTAGGGGCGGGAGGCTACAATGAGCAGTTCTTC.

In its sample, this clonotype was seen many times. The chain joins TRBV7-9 to TRBJ2-7; D is ambiguous. The CDR3 covers 11 residues. With 5 bases removed from V and 5 bases from J, the gap between germline ends came to 7 bases. The germline gives CDR1 SEHNR, CDR2 FQNEAQ (reference sequence). For the CDR3, the DNA is TGTGCCAGCAGCCCCCGCGACGAGCAGTACTTC. Encoded protein: CASSPRDEQYF.

This clonotype came up many times. The genes are TRBV9 and TRBJ2-1; 7 positions agree with TRBD1. V dropped 3 bases and J dropped 3; count of bases not matched to a gene: 3. Germline-derived CDR1 and CDR2 are SGDLS and YYNGEE. The CDR3 totals 14 residues. The CDR3 protein is CASSEGANYNEQFF. CDR3 in DNA: TGTGCCAGCAGCGAGGGGGCCAACTACAATGAGCAGTTCTTC.

This clonotype was picked up many times. The chain joins TRBV3-1 to TRBJ2-2; D might be TRBD2 (6 bases). CDR1 and CDR2 from the germline V gene are LGHDT and YNNKEL (reference sequence). The CDR3 is made up of 16 amino acids. The V and J ends lost 1 base and 6 bases respectively, with 15 bases between them. This chain's CDR3 is CASSQGTATSSGELFF. CDR3 nucleotide sequence: TGTGCCAGCAGCCAAGGAACCGCGACTAGTTCCGGGGAGCTGTTTTTT. The whole variable domain, remainder taken from reference TRBV3-1 and TRBJ2-2, is DTAVSQTPKYLVTQMGNDKSIKCEQNLGHDTMYWYKQDSKKFLKIMFSYNNKELIINETVPNRFSPKSPDKAHLNLHINSLELGDSAVYFCASSQGTATSSGELFFGEGSRLTVL.

This clonotype was detected many times. The chain employs TRBV7-9 and TRBJ2-7; D may be TRBD2 (6 bases). V was pared by 4 bases and J by 5 bases, with 15 bases between. The CDR3 has 14 amino acids. CDR1 is SEHNR, CDR2 FQNEAQ, per germline (reference sequence). This chain's CDR3 is CASSYSAGIHEQYF. CDR3 bases: TGTGCCAGCAGCTATAGTGCGGGAATCCACGAGCAGTACTTC.

This chain links TRBV4-1 with TRBJ2-3; 8 nucleotides agree with TRBD2. The CDR3 is made up of 16 amino acids. The germline CDR1 and CDR2 sequences are MGHRA and YSYEKL. Trimming removed 0 bases from V and 0 bases from J; junction bases left unmatched: 2. In DNA form, the CDR3 reads TGCGCCAGCAGCCAAGATAGACTAGCGAGCACAGATACGCAGTATTTT. Protein product: CASSQDRLASTDTQYF.

This clonotype was counted many times. V usage is TRBV11-3 and J usage is TRBJ2-5; D is perhaps TRBD1 or TRBD2 (5 bases each). With 5 bases removed from V and 0 bases from J, the gap between germline ends came to 16 bases. Germline loops: CDR1 SGHNT, CDR2 YENEEA. This CDR3 is built from 16 residues. The CDR3 protein is CASSPGRTAYQETQYF. CDR3 in DNA: TGTGCCAGCAGCCCGGGACGGACGGCGTACCAAGAGACCCAGTACTTC.

The chain couples TRBV28 to TRBJ2-6; D not certain. V lost 3 bases and J 0 bases, leaving 15 bases between the germline ends. Germline V lookup: CDR1 MDHEN, CDR2 SYDVKM. This CDR3 is built from 18 residues. This chain's CDR3 is CASSFVAPVNSGANVLTF. As DNA, the CDR3 is TGTGCCAGCAGTTTTGTCGCCCCCGTCAACTCTGGGGCCAACGTCCTGACTTTC.

This clonotype was recorded at least ten times. This chain connects TRBV11-2 to TRBJ2-1; 8 nucleotides agree with TRBD2. This CDR3 is built from 15 residues. The V gene's germline CDR1 is SGHAT and CDR2 FQNNGV. V shed 4 bases and J 3 bases; nucleotides not matched to a gene: 5. The CDR3 reads CASSSPGLGYNEQFF. CDR3 DNA: TGTGCCAGCAGCTCACCGGGACTAGGCTACAATGAGCAGTTCTTC.

This clonotype came up a few times. The V and J genes are TRBV24-1 and TRBJ2-6; D remains unclear. CDR3 size: 14 residues. CDR1 and CDR2 from the germline V gene are KGHDR and SFDVKD. V gave up 3 bases and J gave up 1 base, with 3 bases separating them. The CDR3 reads CATSDTSGANVLTF. The CDR3 coding sequence is TGTGCCACCAGTGATACTTCTGGGGCCAACGTCCTGACTTTC.

CDR3 region: CASSGGRPGVSYEQYF. The CDR3 bases are TGTGCCAGCAGTGGGGGACGGCCAGGGGTATCCTACGAGCAGTACTTC. The chain carries TRBV12-3 or TRBV12-4 and TRBJ2-7; a possible D gene is TRBD1 (6 bases). The germline V and J ends were trimmed by 5 bases and 1 base, with 18 bases remaining between them. This CDR3 is 16 amino acids long.

In its sample, this clonotype was seen many times. J is TRBJ2-1 and V is TRBV6-6, with a possible D match to TRBD1 (6 bases). The germline gives CDR1 MNHNY, CDR2 SVGAGI (reference sequence). V lost 5 bases and J 5 bases, leaving 13 bases between the germline ends. The CDR3 is 14 residues long. The CDR3 DNA sequence: TGTGCCAGCAGTACACAGGGTCGGAACAATGAGCAGTTCTTC. It encodes CASSTQGRNNEQFF.

This clonotype was counted a single time. This rearrangement joins TRBV29-1 to TRBJ2-7, with 15 bases aligning to TRBD2. Germline V gives CDR1 SQVTM, CDR2 ANQGSEA. V was clipped by 2 bases and J by 6 bases; unmatched bases: 2. The CDR3 runs to 14 residues. The CDR3: CSVEKGLAGGEQYF. For the CDR3, the DNA is TGCAGCGTTGAAAAGGGACTAGCGGGAGGCGAGCAGTACTTC.

This clonotype was seen a handful of times. The chain joins TRBV7-2 to TRBJ1-2, with TRBD1 as a possible D gene (6 bases). The CDR3 spans 14 residues. The V gene lost 0 bases and the J gene lost 8 bases, with 13 bases spanning the gap. Germline V gene data show CDR1 as SGHTA and CDR2 as FQGNSA. The CDR3 here is CASSLAQGSEGYTF. CDR3 bases: TGTGCCAGCAGCTTAGCTCAGGGGTCAGAAGGCTACACCTTC. The entire variable domain, with the rest obtained from reference TRBV7-2 and TRBJ1-2, is as follows: GAGVSQSPSNKVTEKGKDVELRCDPISGHTALYWYRQSLGQGLEFLIYFQGNSAPDKSGLPSDRFSAERTGGSVSTLTIQRTQQEDSAVYLCASSLAQGSEGYTFGSGTRLTVV.